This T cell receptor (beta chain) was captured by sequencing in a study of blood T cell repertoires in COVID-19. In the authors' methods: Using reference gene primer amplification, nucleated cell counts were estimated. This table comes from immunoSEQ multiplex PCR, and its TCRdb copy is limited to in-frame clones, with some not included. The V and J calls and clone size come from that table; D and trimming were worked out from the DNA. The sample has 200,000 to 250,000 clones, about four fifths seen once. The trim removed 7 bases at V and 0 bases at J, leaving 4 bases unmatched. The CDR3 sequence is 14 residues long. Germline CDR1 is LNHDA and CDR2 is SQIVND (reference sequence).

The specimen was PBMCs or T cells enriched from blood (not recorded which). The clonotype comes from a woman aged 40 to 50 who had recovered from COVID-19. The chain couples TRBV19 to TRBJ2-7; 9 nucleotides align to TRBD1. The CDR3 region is CASKRDRDSYEQYF. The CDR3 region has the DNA TGTGCCAGTAAAAGGGACAGGGACTCCTACGAGCAGTACTTC.